This entry lists 4 T cell receptor beta chains sequenced from one sample in a study of blood T cell repertoires in COVID-19. Generated by immunoSEQ multiplex PCR, the TCRdb table keeps only in-frame clones and is missing some. The sample lists over 110,000 clones; over 70% were seen once. The specimen sequenced was PBMCs or T cells enriched from blood (not recorded which). These receptors came from a man over 45 in a cohort exposed to, infected with or recovered from COVID-19 (not recorded which).

The V and J genes are TRBV28 and TRBJ1-5, with 10 nucleotides matching TRBD1. Unmatched junction bases numbered 7, after V lost 4 bases and J lost 1 base. Germline-derived CDR1 and CDR2 are MDHEN and SYDVKM. The CDR3 spans 17 residues. The CDR3, as DNA: TGTGCCAGCAGTTCGGGACAGGGGCCTGGGAGCAATCAGCCCCAGCATTTT. Its translation: CASSSGQGPGSNQPQHF.

This rearrangement joins TRBV27 to TRBJ2-1; tentative D call: TRBD1 (6 bases). The CDR3 is 14 amino acids. V gave up 5 bases and J gave up 1 base, with 9 bases separating them. The germline V gene encodes CDR1 MNHEY and CDR2 SMNVEV (reference sequence). The CDR3 DNA reads as TGTGCCAGCAGTGTGGGGGCGTCCTACAATGAGCAGTTCTTC. Translation gives CASSVGASYNEQFF.

This chain joins TRBV4-1 and TRBJ1-3; perhaps TRBD1 as D (6 bases). Per the germline V gene, CDR1 is MGHRA and CDR2 is YSYEKL. The V and J ends lost 4 bases and 0 bases respectively, with 10 bases between them. CDR3 length: 15 residues. The CDR3 coding sequence is TGCGCCAGCAGCCCCGACAGGACCTCTGGAAACACCATATATTTT. This codes for CASSPDRTSGNTIYF.

This clone has just one count. This chain connects TRBV24-1 to TRBJ2-7; 7 bases are shared with TRBD2. This CDR3 is 16 amino acids long. Germline loops: CDR1 KGHDR, CDR2 SFDVKD. V was clipped by 1 base and J by 2 bases; unmatched bases: 7. The CDR3 spells CATSDLGPSGTYEQYF. The CDR3 DNA reads TGTGCCACCAGTGATTTAGGGCCTAGCGGAACCTACGAGCAGTACTTC.